The source of this T cell receptor beta chain is a study of cytomegalovirus exposure and HLA in healthy donors. Study-wide results and limits: In a later analysis, an Asian-associated ancestry cluster reportedly showed fewer N-insertions than the approximately 640-donor mean.

Donors counted as nominally healthy when sampled, yet unrecorded immune exposures were likely. Comment on this clone: Its antigen is not known.

Primers included in the PCR were 60 Vbeta and 13 Jbeta primers. Repertoires were generated with immunoSEQ multiplex PCR, while TCRdb's copy carries only in-frame clones and drops some. This sample has about 150,000 clones; about 72% occur once, and the top ten carry approximately 2.1%. V was clipped by 4 bases and J by 3 bases, with 12 bases between them. This CDR3 has 14 residues. Germline CDR1 and CDR2: SGHVT and SQSDAQ. The sequence derives from a man aged 40-55 years in good health and CMV-seronegative. The sequenced sample was PBMCs. The chain joins TRBV7-4 to TRBJ1-1; the D is unclear. CDR3 bases: TGTGCCAGCAGCTGCATCGAGAGAGACACTGAAGCTTTCTTT. Protein: CASSCIERDTEAFF. The entire variable domain, with the rest obtained from reference TRBV7-4 and TRBJ1-1, is as follows: GAGVSQSPRYKVAKRGRDVALRCDSISGHVTLYWYRQTLGQGSEVLTYSQSDAQRDKSGRPSGRFSAERPERSVSTLKIQRTEQGDSAVYLCASSCIERDTEAFFGQGTRLTVV.